Presented here are 23 T cell receptor beta chains from one specimen sequenced in a study of OX40 agonist ivuxolimab in advanced cancers. The table came from immunoSEQ multiplex PCR; TCRdb's copy has only in-frame clones and leaves some out. Of tens of thousands of clones in the sample, over 80% were seen once. This material consisted of CD4+ or CD8+ T cells sorted from blood, taken in a trial of the OX40 agonist ivuxolimab. The receptor set was obtained from an adult with an advanced solid tumor such as melanoma, head and neck, liver or kidney cancer.

This chain joins TRBV6-5 and TRBJ2-1; D may correspond to TRBD1 or TRBD2 (5 bases each). Trimming pared 6 bases from V and 8 bases from J, leaving 20 bases between. CDR1 is MNHEY and CDR2 is SVGAGI in the germline V gene. The CDR3 covers 15 residues. The CDR3 spells CASSRPRGGLYEQFF. CDR3 sequence (DNA): TGTGCCAGCAGCCGACCTCGTGGGGGTCTGTATGAGCAGTTCTTC.

To note about this clone: At one of its ends the junction is not consistent with the germline gene, which may arise from a read error. CDR3 sequence: CASSPGGQSYSPPHF. The CDR3, as DNA: TGTGCCAGTAGTCCTGGGGGACAGTCCTATTCACCCCCCCACTTT. The chain links TRBV19 to TRBJ1-6; 7 nucleotides line up with TRBD1. Germline V gives CDR1 LNHDA, CDR2 SQIVND (reference sequence). The CDR3 sequence is 15 residues long. The entire variable domain, with the rest obtained from reference TRBV19 and TRBJ1-6, is as follows: DGGITQSPKYLFRKEGQNVTLSCEQNLNHDAMYWYRQDPGQGLRLIYYSQIVNDFQKGDIAEGYSVSREKKESFPLTVTSAQKNPTAFYLCASSPGGQSYSPPHFGNGTRLTVT.

The chain is built from TRBV7-2 and TRBJ2-7; D possibly corresponds to TRBD2 (5 bases). The CDR3 extends over 16 amino acids. V lost 1 base to trimming and J lost 0 bases, with 13 bases between them. CDR1 SGHTA and CDR2 FQGNSA come from the germline V gene. The CDR3 here is CASSLVGLKSSYEQYF. In nucleotides, the CDR3 is TGTGCCAGCAGCTTAGTCGGACTGAAAAGCTCCTACGAGCAGTACTTC.

The chain recombines TRBV7-2 with TRBJ1-5; unclear D gene. The V end lost 0 bases, the J end lost 7 bases, and 10 bases lay between the germline ends. Germline CDR1 reads SGHTA; CDR2 reads FQGNSA. CDR3 length: 14 residues. The CDR3: CASSLAVAAQPQHF. In DNA, the CDR3 is TGTGCCAGCAGCTTAGCAGTCGCTGCCCAGCCCCAGCATTTT. Looking up the rest from reference TRBV7-2 and TRBJ1-5 gives the full variable domain: GAGVSQSPSNKVTEKGKDVELRCDPISGHTALYWYRQSLGQGLEFLIYFQGNSAPDKSGLPSDRFSAERTGGSVSTLTIQRTQQEDSAVYLCASSLAVAAQPQHFGDGTRLSIL.

This clone was seen more than once but under ten times. This chain links TRBV6-6 with TRBJ1-6, with no clear D. CDR1 and CDR2 from the germline V gene are MNHNY and SVGAGI (reference sequence). The CDR3 runs to 13 residues. Trimming cost V 2 bases and J 10 bases, with 9 bases left between them. CDR3 coding DNA: TGTGCCAGCAGTTACCCCGAGTCATCACCCCTCCACTTT. It specifies CASSYPESSPLHF.

The V gene is TRBV6-5, the J gene TRBJ1-2; no reliable D call. The germline V gene has CDR1 MNHEY and CDR2 SVGAGI. V was trimmed by 5 bases and J by 14 bases, leaving 18 bases between them. There are 12 residues in the CDR3. CDR3 DNA: TGTGCCAGCAGTCCTCCCAAGGGTTTAGGGACCTTC. The encoded protein is CASSPPKGLGTF.

This chain uses TRBV5-4 with TRBJ1-1; D gene ambiguous. Germline CDR1 is SGHNT and CDR2 is YYREEE (reference sequence). V was cut by 0 bases and J by 4 bases, with 13 bases left in between. The CDR3 loop spans 15 amino acids. CDR3 in amino acids: CASSLDRNKGTEAFF. In nucleotides, the CDR3 is TGTGCCAGCAGCTTGGATCGGAACAAAGGCACTGAAGCTTTCTTT. The variable domain in full, with the rest retrieved from reference TRBV5-4 and TRBJ1-1, is ETGVTQSPTHLIKTRGQQVTLRCSSQSGHNTVSWYQQALGQGPQFIFQYYREEENGRGNFPPRFSGLQFPNYSSELNVNALELDDSALYLCASSLDRNKGTEAFFGQGTRLTVV.

This chain links TRBV2 with TRBJ2-7, with D tentatively TRBD1 (6 bases). The CDR3 has 13 amino acids. Germline V CDR1 and CDR2: SNHLY, FYNNEI. V lost 6 bases to trimming and J lost 2 bases, with 11 bases between them. CDR3 in amino acids: CASRDSGTYEQYF. The CDR3 DNA is TGTGCCAGCAGGGACAGTGGGACCTACGAGCAGTACTTC. The whole variable domain, filled in from reference TRBV2 and TRBJ2-7, reads EPEVTQTPSHQVTQMGQEVILRCVPISNHLYFYWYRQILGQKVEFLVSFYNNEISEKSEIFDDQFSVERPDGSNFTLKIRSTKLEDSAMYFCASRDSGTYEQYFGPGTRLTVT.

The chain is built from TRBV7-9 and TRBJ2-3; D gene ambiguous. V gave up 1 base and J gave up 0 bases, with 14 bases separating them. CDR3 length equals 17 residues. CDR1 is SEHNR and CDR2 is FQNEAQ in the germline V gene (reference sequence). CDR3 DNA: TGTGCCAGCAGCTTAGGCCCCGGCCGGAGTAGCACAGATACGCAGTATTTT. Translated, it gives CASSLGPGRSSTDTQYF.

The chain employs TRBV7-9 and TRBJ2-5; TRBD1 is a possible D gene (6 bases). The J call may be mistaken, given a closer DNA end match to TRBJ2-7. The CDR3 sequence is 14 residues long. Germline V lookup: CDR1 SEHNR, CDR2 FQNEAQ (reference sequence). Here the CDR3 reads CASSRDTLSYEQYF. In DNA form, the CDR3 reads TGTGCCAGCAGCCGGGACACCCTTTCCTACGAGCAGTACTTC.

The rearrangement uses TRBV18 and TRBJ2-5, with D perhaps TRBD1 (5 bases). The V end lost 2 bases, the J end lost 5 bases, and 9 bases lay between the germline ends. Germline V gene lookup returns CDR1 KGHSH and CDR2 LQKENI. The CDR3 totals 13 residues. CDR3 DNA sequence: TGTGCCAGCTCACCAGGGGCCGGGGAGACCCAGTACTTC. It translates to CASSPGAGETQYF.

The genes are TRBV7-3 and TRBJ2-5; D is uncertain. The CDR3 runs 13 residues. CDR1 and CDR2 (germline): SGHTA, FQGTGA. The V end was cut by 4 bases, the J end by 9 bases, with 15 bases between. The CDR3 protein is CASSWTTSTAQYF. CDR3 nucleotide sequence: TGTGCCAGCAGCTGGACCACATCCACGGCCCAGTACTTC.

The gene calls are TRBV4-2 and TRBJ2-6; either TRBD1 or TRBD2 may fit D (6 bases each). Germline-derived CDR1 and CDR2 are LGHNA and YNFKEQ. V dropped 2 bases and J dropped 4 bases, with 15 bases sitting between them. This CDR3 contains 17 residues. The CDR3 protein is CASSQLQGGWGANVLTF. DNA for the CDR3: TGTGCCAGCAGCCAACTACAGGGAGGCTGGGGGGCCAACGTCCTGACTTTC.

The chain employs TRBV28 and TRBJ1-6; 9 nucleotides match TRBD1. The V gene end was trimmed by 6 bases and the J gene end by 11 bases; junction bases not matched to a gene: 8. This CDR3 contains 14 residues. The germline V gene encodes CDR1 MDHEN and CDR2 SYDVKM. The CDR3 here is CASSLGQGGAPLHF. The CDR3 DNA reads TGTGCCAGCAGCCTGGGACAGGGAGGGGCACCCCTCCACTTT. The full variable domain, in which reference TRBV28 and TRBJ1-6 provide the parts outside the CDR3, is DVKVTQSSRYLVKRTGEKVFLECVQDMDHENMFWYRQDPGLGLRLIYFSYDVKMKEKGDIPEGYSVSREKKERFSLILESASTNQTSMYLCASSLGQGGAPLHFGNGTRLTVT.

The chain is built from TRBV7-7 and TRBJ2-2; D is unclear. V was cut by 1 base and J by 6 bases, with 6 bases left in between. Germline V gene lookup returns CDR1 SSHAT and CDR2 FNYEAQ (reference sequence). The CDR3 spans 13 residues. CDR3 residues: CASSLGGAGELFF. For the CDR3, the DNA is TGTGCCAGCAGCTTAGGAGGTGCCGGGGAGCTGTTTTTT.

The chain recombines TRBV30 with TRBJ2-1; D is undetermined. V lost 3 bases to trimming and J lost 1 base, with 10 bases between them. The CDR3 extends over 14 amino acids. Germline-derived CDR1 and CDR2 are GTSNPN and SVGIG (reference sequence). The CDR3 spells CAWSPPQSYNEQFF. DNA for the CDR3: TGTGCCTGGAGCCCCCCGCAATCCTACAATGAGCAGTTCTTC.

CDR3: CASSLVTLIGDTQYF. In DNA, the CDR3 is TGTGCCAGCAGCCTAGTTACCTTGATAGGGGATACGCAGTATTTT. The chain employs TRBV11-2 and TRBJ2-3; D gene uncertain. Germline loops: CDR1 SGHAT, CDR2 FQNNGV. The V and J ends lost 5 bases and 6 bases respectively, with 18 bases between them. This CDR3 comprises 15 residues.

The chain couples TRBV28 to TRBJ2-1, with 8 bases matching TRBD2. Germline V CDR1 and CDR2: MDHEN, SYDVKM. V gave up 7 bases and J gave up 8 bases; unmatched junction bases: 13. This CDR3 comprises 15 residues. DNA for the CDR3: TGTGCCAGCACCCCCGCCGCGGGAGGAGGCGATGAGCAGTTCTTC. Encoded protein: CASTPAAGGGDEQFF.

The chain links TRBV29-1 to TRBJ2-5; 8 nucleotides match TRBD1. The J call may be wrong; the DNA end is better matched by TRBJ2-7. Germline lookup yields CDR1 SQVTM and CDR2 ANQGSEA. CDR3 length equals 14 residues. CDR3 sequence: CSVDGDRGSYEQYF. Here the CDR3 DNA reads TGCAGCGTTGATGGAGACAGGGGCAGCTACGAGCAGTACTTC.

V usage is TRBV29-1 and J usage is TRBJ2-7; either TRBD1 or TRBD2 may supply D (5 bases each). V was trimmed by 2 bases and J by 2 bases, leaving 10 bases between them. CDR1 is SQVTM, CDR2 ANQGSEA, per germline. This CDR3 comprises 13 residues. The CDR3 here is CSVEMGTPYEQYF. The DNA for the CDR3 is TGCAGCGTTGAAATGGGGACCCCCTACGAGCAGTACTTC.

V is TRBV7-3 and J is TRBJ2-2; D unresolved. The CDR3 totals 14 residues. V lost 4 bases and J lost 6, with 12 bases in between. Germline assignment: CDR1 SGHTA and CDR2 FQGTGA. CDR3 nucleotide sequence: TGTGCCAGCAGCTCAGAGCCAGGCGCCGGGGAGCTGTTTTTT. Translated: CASSSEPGAGELFF.

The chain carries TRBV7-9 and TRBJ1-1, with D perhaps matching TRBD1 (6 bases). Per the germline V gene, CDR1 is SEHNR and CDR2 is FQNEAQ (reference sequence). V lost 5 bases to trimming and J lost 1 base, with 8 bases between them. CDR3 length equals 13 residues. The CDR3 nucleotides are TGTGCCAGCAGCACCAGGGGGAACACTGAAGCTTTCTTT. This sequence encodes CASSTRGNTEAFF.

The chain recombines TRBV10-1 with TRBJ1-6, with D hard to call. Per germline, CDR1 WNHNN and CDR2 SYGVQD (reference sequence). Trimming stripped 3 bases from V and 8 bases from J, with 8 bases between. There are 13 residues in the CDR3. The CDR3 coding sequence is TGCGCCAGCAGTGATTACATGGATTCACCCCTCCACTTT. Translated, it gives CASSDYMDSPLHF.